This T cell receptor (beta chain) derives from a study of Ad26.COV2.S vaccination and SARS-CoV-2 variants. Germline V gene lookup returns CDR1 SGDLS and CDR2 YYNGEE. The V and J ends lost 4 bases and 0 bases respectively, with 3 bases between them. The CDR3 is 12 residues long. TCRdb keeps only in-frame clones here, not all; method: immunoSEQ multiplex PCR. Of around 310,000 clones in the sample, approximately 87% were seen once. Documented treatment: about 20 received Ad26.COV2.S at low or high dose, single or two shots; five or six received placebo; per-sample allocation not given. Sampling happened 63 days after the first vaccine or placebo injection.

This clonotype was sampled from a person aged 18 to 65 who received the Ad26.COV2.S COVID-19 vaccine or a placebo. Here the sequenced sample was peripheral blood, taken in a trial of Ad26.COV2.S vaccine versus placebo. The rearrangement uses TRBV9 and TRBJ2-3, with D hard to call. In nucleotides, the CDR3 is TGTGCCAGCAGCCGGAGCACAGATACGCAGTATTTT. Amino acid sequence: CASSRSTDTQYF.